The rows below give T cell receptor beta chains drawn from one sample of a study of blood T cell repertoires in COVID-19. The protocol was immunoSEQ multiplex PCR, while the TCRdb copy is restricted to in-frame clones and leaves out a portion. The sample records around 120,000 clones, about 85% being singletons. Sequencing was carried out using peripheral blood. These receptors were collected from a middle-aged man with active or convalescent COVID-19. Both conserved end residues are part of each CDR3. Fields, in order: J gene, D gene, V gene, clone size, CDR3 protein, CDR3 DNA. D genes are given only for firm matches. Some rows have no size entry. The others give once, few or many, or a class for an expanded clone.

>TRBJ2-5|-|TRBV14|-
CASSQGFSQETQYF
TGTGCCAGCAGCCAAGGTTTCAGCCAAGAGACCCAGTACTTC
>TRBJ2-5|-|TRBV18|-
CASAGGETQYF
TGTGCCAGCGCCGGGGGAGAGACCCAGTACTTC
>TRBJ2-5|TRBD2|TRBV2|-
CASSVSGAETQYF
TGTGCCAGCAGTGTTAGCGGGGCTGAGACCCAGTACTTC
>TRBJ2-5|-|TRBV2|-
CASSPSQETQYF
TGTGCCAGCAGTCCCTCGCAGGAGACCCAGTACTTC
>TRBJ1-2|TRBD1|TRBV3-1/TRBV3-2|few
CASRRGDYGYTF
TGTGCCAGCCGCAGGGGGGACTATGGCTACACCTTC
>TRBJ2-4|-|TRBV29-1|-
CSVRKDLENIQYF
TGCAGCGTTCGGAAGGATCTAGAAAACATTCAGTACTTC
>TRBJ2-1|-|TRBV27|-
CASSPPLNNEQFF
TGTGCCAGCAGTCCACCACTCAACAATGAGCAGTTCTTC
>TRBJ2-2|-|TRBV29-1|-
CSVATGTGELFF
TGCAGCGTTGCAACGGGCACCGGGGAGCTGTTTTTT
>TRBJ2-1|TRBD1|TRBV5-1|-
CASSLARGTYNEQFF
TGCGCCAGCAGCTTGGCCAGGGGGACCTACAATGAGCAGTTCTTC
>TRBJ1-4|-|TRBV6-4|-
CASIMSSTNEKLFF
TGTGCCAGCATCATGAGTTCAACTAATGAAAAACTGTTTTTT
>TRBJ2-7|TRBD1|TRBV5-4|once
CASSSPGQSTYEQYF
TGTGCCAGCAGCTCTCCGGGACAGAGCACCTACGAGCAGTACTTC
>TRBJ2-7|-|TRBV12-3/TRBV12-4|-
CASRKTEAYEQYF
TGTGCCAGCAGAAAAACCGAAGCTTACGAGCAGTACTTC
>TRBJ2-7|TRBD2|TRBV6-5|once
CASSYSYRAGGYEQYF
TGTGCCAGCAGTTACTCGTACCGAGCGGGGGGATACGAGCAGTACTTC
>TRBJ1-1|-|TRBV3-1/TRBV3-2|-
CASSRRATEAFF
TGTGCCAGCAGCCGCAGGGCCACTGAAGCTTTCTTT
>TRBJ2-3|-|TRBV6-2/TRBV6-3|-
CASSYSGRYQDTQYF
TGTGCCAGCAGTTACTCGGGGAGGTATCAAGATACGCAGTATTTT
>TRBJ1-6|TRBD1|TRBV5-1|-
CASSLEGAVNSPLHF
TGCGCCAGCAGCTTGGAGGGGGCGGTGAATTCACCCCTCCACTTT
>TRBJ1-5|TRBD1|TRBV6-5|-
CASTLDRNGNQPQHF
TGTGCCAGCACCCTGGACAGGAATGGCAATCAGCCCCAGCATTTT
>TRBJ1-1|TRBD1|TRBV25-1|-
CASSDPGQMNTEAFF
TGTGCCAGCAGTGACCCGGGACAGATGAACACTGAAGCTTTCTTT
>TRBJ1-6|TRBD1|TRBV18|-
CASSPKTGDVSPLHF
TGTGCCAGCTCACCAAAAACAGGGGATGTTTCACCCCTCCACTTT
>TRBJ2-1|TRBD2|TRBV4-1|-
CASSQDGASGGSVFF
TGCGCCAGCAGCCAAGATGGGGCTAGCGGGGGTTCTGTGTTCTTC
>TRBJ2-3|TRBD2|TRBV25-1|-
CASRPGLAGGRDTQYF
TGTGCCAGCAGACCGGGACTAGCGGGGGGCCGGGATACGCAGTATTTT
>TRBJ1-1|TRBD1|TRBV19|-
CASSVRQGGTEAFF
TGTGCCAGTAGTGTCCGACAGGGGGGGACTGAAGCTTTCTTT